This passage covers 27 T cell receptor beta chains from one sample sequenced in a study of cytomegalovirus exposure and HLA in healthy donors. The PCR made use of 60 Vbeta and 13 Jbeta primers. Some clones are missing from TCRdb's copy, which holds only in-frame ones; the method was immunoSEQ multiplex PCR. The repertoire holds 90,000 to 120,000 clones, with over 65% as singletons. The sample taken for sequencing was PBMCs. These receptors were taken from a female donor in good health and CMV-seropositive.

The chain has TRBV29-1 and TRBJ2-7; possible D gene TRBD1, 6 bases. The V and J ends lost 3 bases and 2 bases respectively, with 17 bases between them. This CDR3 has 15 amino acids. Per the germline V gene, CDR1 is SQVTM and CDR2 is ANQGSEA. The CDR3 coding sequence is TGCAGCGTTGAGGTGAGGGGCAGGGGCGCCTACGAGCAGTACTTC. This translates into CSVEVRGRGAYEQYF.

V is TRBV6-1 and J is TRBJ2-1, with TRBD2 identical over 8 bases. This CDR3 region has 15 residues. Trimming cost V 6 bases and J 5 bases; bases outside gene matches: 9. In germline, CDR1 is MNHNS, CDR2 SASEGT. Here the CDR3 DNA reads TGTGCCAGCAGGTATTCGGGACTAGACCACAATGAGCAGTTCTTC. Translation gives CASRYSGLDHNEQFF.

This clone was seen only once. The V and J genes are TRBV7-8 and TRBJ2-7; 7 positions match TRBD1. Trimming took 3 bases from V and 4 from J; bases not matched to a gene: 9. This CDR3 comprises 15 residues. Germline V lookup: CDR1 SGHVS, CDR2 FQNEAQ. The CDR3: CASSFKVETGYEQYF. The CDR3 bases are TGTGCCAGCAGCTTTAAGGTGGAGACAGGGTACGAGCAGTACTTC.

J is TRBJ2-1 and V is TRBV2; 7 bases agree with TRBD2. Losses at the gene ends were 10 bases for V and 4 bases for J; bases not matched to a gene: 10. Germline V gene lookup returns CDR1 SNHLY and CDR2 FYNNEI. CDR3 size: 14 residues. The CDR3 DNA follows: TGTGCCACGCAAACTGGCGGGAGTTACAATGAGCAGTTCTTC. Protein: CATQTGGSYNEQFF.

This rearrangement joins TRBV4-3 to TRBJ2-7; 8 bases align to TRBD1. V was clipped by 0 bases and J by 5 bases; unmatched bases: 6. In germline, CDR1 is LGHNA, CDR2 YSLEER. This CDR3 contains 15 residues. CDR3 loop: CASSQDPRGRDEQYF. The CDR3 nucleotides are TGCGCCAGCAGCCAAGATCCCAGGGGGCGCGACGAGCAGTACTTC.

This sequence joins TRBV6-6 and TRBJ2-7, with 7 bases identical to TRBD1. J lost 5 bases, V lost 5 bases, and 9 bases had no gene match. Germline V gene data show CDR1 as MNHNY and CDR2 as SVGAGI (reference sequence). The CDR3 is 14 amino acids. Here the CDR3 reads CASSPTGSRNEQYF. In DNA, the CDR3 is TGTGCCAGCAGTCCGACAGGGTCTCGTAACGAGCAGTACTTC.

This chain links TRBV7-9 with TRBJ1-4; no clear D. Trimming took off 3 bases at V and 8 bases at J, with 10 bases between the two ends. CDR3 size: 13 residues. Germline CDR1 and CDR2: SEHNR and FQNEAQ (reference sequence). The CDR3 protein is CASSFRDEEKLFF. The CDR3 DNA reads TGTGCCAGCAGCTTCCGAGATGAGGAAAAACTGTTTTTT.

The chain links TRBV29-1 to TRBJ2-3; perhaps TRBD2 as D (7 bases). Trimming left V 1 base short and J 4 bases short, with 9 bases between. Germline CDR1 and CDR2: SQVTM and ANQGSEA. CDR3 size: 13 residues. The CDR3 spells CSVEAGGPDTQYF. The CDR3 nucleotides are TGCAGCGTTGAAGCGGGGGGCCCAGATACGCAGTATTTT.

The chain links TRBV25-1 to TRBJ1-1, with 7 bases that match TRBD1. J gave up 0 bases and V 10 bases, and 11 bases lay outside the gene matches. CDR1 and CDR2 from the germline V gene are MGHDK and SYGVNS. The CDR3 loop spans 15 amino acids. CDR3 loop: CATRGTGAVNTEAFF. The CDR3 bases are TGTGCCACGAGAGGAACAGGGGCCGTGAACACTGAAGCTTTCTTT.

The genes are TRBV6-6 and TRBJ1-6, with 7 bases matching TRBD1. In germline, CDR1 is MNHNY, CDR2 SVGAGI (reference sequence). This CDR3 is 13 amino acids long. After removal of 10 bases from V and 7 bases from J, the junction contained 7 bases not matched to a gene. CDR3 coding DNA: TGTGCCACCACGACAGGGTGGAATTCACCCCTCCACTTT. Translated: CATTTGWNSPLHF.

This chain links TRBV13 with TRBJ1-1; D may be TRBD1 (5 bases). Looked up from germline, CDR1 is PRHDT and CDR2 is FYEKMQ (reference sequence). Trimming left V 0 bases short and J 1 base short, with 6 bases between. CDR3 length: 14 residues. This chain's CDR3 is CASSLGQANTEAFF. Here the CDR3 DNA reads TGTGCCAGCAGCTTAGGACAGGCGAACACTGAAGCTTTCTTT.

The CDR3 here is CASSYDRGINGYTF. CDR3 coding DNA: TGTGCCAGCAGTTATGACAGGGGAATCAATGGCTACACCTTC. The rearrangement joins TRBV6-5 to TRBJ1-2; 8 bases map to TRBD1. Germline V gene lookup returns CDR1 MNHEY and CDR2 SVGAGI. The CDR3 sequence is 14 residues long. The V gene end was trimmed by 3 bases and the J gene end by 6 bases; junction bases not matched to a gene: 6.

V and J are TRBV2 and TRBJ1-1; no definite D call. Trimming took off 3 bases at V and 4 bases at J, with 9 bases between the two ends. Per germline, CDR1 SNHLY and CDR2 FYNNEI. This CDR3 spans 13 amino acids. In DNA, the CDR3 is TGTGCCAGCAGTGATTTGGGGAGCACTGAAGCTTTCTTT. Amino acids: CASSDLGSTEAFF.

This clone was detected a few times. CDR3 in amino acids: CARGGKHTEAFF. The CDR3 region has the DNA TGTGCAAGGGGCGGGAAGCACACTGAAGCTTTCTTT. The V gene is TRBV27, the J gene TRBJ1-1; maybe TRBD1 (5 bases). The CDR3 consists of 12 residues. Germline lookup yields CDR1 MNHEY and CDR2 SMNVEV (reference sequence).

The CDR3 region is CASSGLSYEQYF. In DNA form, the CDR3 reads TGTGCCAGCAGTGGACTTTCCTACGAGCAGTACTTC. The chain carries TRBV25-1 and TRBJ2-7; D not resolved. The CDR3 spans 12 residues. Trimming took 4 bases from V and 1 from J, leaving 5 bases between them. CDR1 is MGHDK, CDR2 SYGVNS, per germline.

Details on this clone: Distinct nucleotide sequences in the sample also encode this CDR3. The chain combines TRBV9 with TRBJ2-7; D call uncertain. This CDR3 region has 15 residues. CDR1 and CDR2 from the germline V gene are SGDLS and YYNGEE. V lost 0 bases, J lost 0 bases, and 10 bases lay in between. In nucleotides, the CDR3 is TGTGCCAGCAGCGTAGGGTCAGGAAGCTCCTACGAGCAGTACTTC. This gives the protein CASSVGSGSSYEQYF.

V is TRBV30 and J is TRBJ2-7; 9 bases align to TRBD1. There are 14 residues in the CDR3. V shed 2 bases and J 4 bases; nucleotides not matched to a gene: 6. Germline values: CDR1 GTSNPN, CDR2 SVGIG (reference sequence). CDR3 in amino acids: CAWSTGTGRYEQYF. The CDR3 bases are TGTGCCTGGAGTACGGGGACAGGGAGATACGAGCAGTACTTC.

This clone was counted only a few times. V is TRBV28 and J is TRBJ2-1, with TRBD1 as a possible D gene (6 bases). The CDR3 runs to 18 residues. Germline values: CDR1 MDHEN, CDR2 SYDVKM. Trimming took 6 bases from V and 0 from J, leaving 21 bases between them. This chain's CDR3 is CASSQTPFTGSSYNEQFF. The CDR3 DNA reads as TGTGCCAGCAGCCAAACCCCCTTTACAGGGAGCTCCTACAATGAGCAGTTCTTC.

The chain carries TRBV5-5 and TRBJ1-1, with 7 positions matching TRBD1. CDR1 is SGHKS, CDR2 YYEKEE, per germline (reference sequence). The CDR3 totals 16 residues. Trimming at V came to 4 bases and at J to 5 bases, leaving 14 bases not matched to a gene. The CDR3 spells CASSPLDRVGKTEAFF. In DNA, the CDR3 is TGTGCCAGCAGCCCCCTCGACAGGGTTGGAAAGACTGAAGCTTTCTTT. The full variable domain, in which reference TRBV5-5 and TRBJ1-1 provide the parts outside the CDR3, is DAGVTQSPTHLIKTRGQQVTLRCSPISGHKSVSWYQQVLGQGPQFIFQYYEKEERGRGNFPDRFSARQFPNYSSELNVNALLLGDSALYLCASSPLDRVGKTEAFFGQGTRLTVV.

The chain employs TRBV5-4 and TRBJ1-1; a weak D match, TRBD1 (5 bases). The CDR3 totals 13 residues. The V gene's germline CDR1 is SGHNT and CDR2 YYREEE (reference sequence). Trimming left V 4 bases short and J 2 bases short, with 9 bases between. The CDR3 nucleotides read TGTGCCAGCAGCCTCGGGGGAAACACTGAAGCTTTCTTT. It is translated as CASSLGGNTEAFF.

The rearrangement joins TRBV5-1 to TRBJ2-3; a weak D match, TRBD1 (5 bases). V was cut by 4 bases and J by 0 bases, with 12 bases left in between. The CDR3 runs 15 residues. Germline V gene lookup returns CDR1 SGHRS and CDR2 YFSETQ. The CDR3 bases are TGCGCCAGCAGCCTGGGGCGGTCTAGCACAGATACGCAGTATTTT. It specifies CASSLGRSSTDTQYF.

This sequence joins TRBV2 and TRBJ2-5; 8 bases fit TRBD2. The length of the CDR3 is 14 residues. V gave up 5 bases and J gave up 2 bases; unmatched junction bases: 4. The germline gives CDR1 SNHLY, CDR2 FYNNEI. This CDR3 is CASSWRGAQETQYF. CDR3 in DNA: TGTGCCAGCAGTTGGCGGGGGGCGCAAGAGACCCAGTACTTC.

The chain combines TRBV7-8 with TRBJ2-3; possible D gene TRBD1, 6 bases. The V end was cut by 4 bases, the J end by 3 bases, with 11 bases between. The CDR3 covers 14 residues. CDR1 and CDR2 (germline): SGHVS, FQNEAQ. CDR3 coding DNA: TGTGCCAGCAGCTCAGACAGGTTTACAGATACGCAGTATTTT. The encoded protein is CASSSDRFTDTQYF.

V gene TRBV29-1 combines with J gene TRBJ1-3; 8 nucleotides match TRBD1. CDR3 size: 12 residues. Trimming cost V 6 bases and J 6 bases; bases outside gene matches: 4. Germline V gives CDR1 SQVTM, CDR2 ANQGSEA. CDR3 in DNA: TGCAGCGTGGGACAGGCCGAAAACACCATATATTTT. Protein: CSVGQAENTIYF.

The chain couples TRBV5-1 to TRBJ2-3; 8 bases fit TRBD1. This CDR3 is built from 17 residues. Germline V gives CDR1 SGHRS, CDR2 YFSETQ. V trimming: 2 bases; J trimming: 3 bases; junction bases outside the gene matches: 11. CDR3 DNA sequence: TGCGCCAGCAGCTTAAGGACAGGGTTGTCGTCAACAGATACGCAGTATTTT. Protein: CASSLRTGLSSTDTQYF.

This clone was detected once. The chain joins TRBV29-1 to TRBJ2-3, with D perhaps matching TRBD2 (6 bases). The CDR3 has 15 residues. The germline V and J ends were trimmed by 1 base and 2 bases, with 13 bases remaining between them. Germline V gene lookup returns CDR1 SQVTM and CDR2 ANQGSEA. The CDR3 here is CSVEGRAGSTDTQYF. As DNA, the CDR3 is TGCAGCGTTGAAGGGAGAGCGGGTTCCACAGATACGCAGTATTTT.

This rearrangement joins TRBV19 to TRBJ2-5; D unresolved. This CDR3 contains 15 residues. The germline V gene has CDR1 LNHDA and CDR2 SQIVND (reference sequence). Trimming stripped 1 base from V and 1 base from J, with 10 bases between. CDR3 residues: CASSIGFQIQETQYF. CDR3 in DNA: TGTGCCAGTAGTATAGGATTCCAGATCCAAGAGACCCAGTACTTC.